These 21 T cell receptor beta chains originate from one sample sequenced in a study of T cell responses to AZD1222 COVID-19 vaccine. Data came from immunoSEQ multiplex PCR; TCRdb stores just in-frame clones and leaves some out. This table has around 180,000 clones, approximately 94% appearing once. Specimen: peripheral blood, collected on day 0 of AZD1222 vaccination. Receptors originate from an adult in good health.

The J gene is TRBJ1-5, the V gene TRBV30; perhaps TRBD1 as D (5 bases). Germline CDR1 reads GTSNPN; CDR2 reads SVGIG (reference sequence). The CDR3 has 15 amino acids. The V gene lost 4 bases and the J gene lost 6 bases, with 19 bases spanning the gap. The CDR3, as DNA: TGTGCCTGGATGGGGAAGAGAGGGAGGGGTCAGCCCCAGCATTTT. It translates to CAWMGKRGRGQPQHF.

Here the CDR3 reads CASSGGAGAGSYNEQFF. The CDR3 DNA is TGTGCCAGCAGCGGGGGAGCGGGAGCGGGATCCTACAATGAGCAGTTCTTC. The rearrangement uses TRBV9 and TRBJ2-1; 8 bases are shared with TRBD2. Trimming at V came to 3 bases and at J to 1 base, leaving 9 bases not matched to a gene. CDR3 length equals 17 residues. Per the germline V gene, CDR1 is SGDLS and CDR2 is YYNGEE.

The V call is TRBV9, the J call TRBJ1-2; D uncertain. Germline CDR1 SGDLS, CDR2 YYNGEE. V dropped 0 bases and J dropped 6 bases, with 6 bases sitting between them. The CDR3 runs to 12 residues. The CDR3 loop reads CASSVDRNGYTF. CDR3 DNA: TGTGCCAGCAGCGTAGATCGAAATGGCTACACCTTC.

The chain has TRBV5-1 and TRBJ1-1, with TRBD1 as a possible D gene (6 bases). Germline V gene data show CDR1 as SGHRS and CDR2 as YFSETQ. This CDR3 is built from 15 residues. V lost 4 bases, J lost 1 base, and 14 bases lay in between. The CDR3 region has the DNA TGCGCCAGCAGCGGCGGTACAGGGTCGAACACTGAAGCTTTCTTT. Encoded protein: CASSGGTGSNTEAFF. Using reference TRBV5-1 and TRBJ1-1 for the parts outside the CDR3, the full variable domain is KAGVTQTPRYLIKTRGQQVTLSCSPISGHRSVSWYQQTPGQGLQFLFEYFSETQRNKGNFPGRFSGRQFSNSRSEMNVSTLELGDSALYLCASSGGTGSNTEAFFGQGTRLTVV.

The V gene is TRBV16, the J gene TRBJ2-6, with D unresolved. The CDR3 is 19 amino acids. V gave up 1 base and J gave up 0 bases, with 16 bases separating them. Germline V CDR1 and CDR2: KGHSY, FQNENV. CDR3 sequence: CASSQYLLIQASGANVLTF. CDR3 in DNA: TGTGCCAGCAGCCAATACCTGCTAATCCAAGCCTCTGGGGCCAACGTCCTGACTTTC.

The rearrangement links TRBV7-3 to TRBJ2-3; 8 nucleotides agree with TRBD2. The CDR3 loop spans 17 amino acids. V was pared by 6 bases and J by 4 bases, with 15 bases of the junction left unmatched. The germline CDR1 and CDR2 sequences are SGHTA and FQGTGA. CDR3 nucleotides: TGTGCCAGCAGTCAAGGGGGAGGGCTAGCGGGCGCAGATACGCAGTATTTT. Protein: CASSQGGGLAGADTQYF.

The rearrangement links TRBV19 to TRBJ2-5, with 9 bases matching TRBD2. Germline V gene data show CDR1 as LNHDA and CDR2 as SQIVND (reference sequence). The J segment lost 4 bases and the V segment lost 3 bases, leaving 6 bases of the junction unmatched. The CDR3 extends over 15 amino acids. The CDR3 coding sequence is TGTGCCAGTAGTATGGGAGCGGGAGGAGGAGAGACCCAGTACTTC. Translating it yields CASSMGAGGGETQYF.

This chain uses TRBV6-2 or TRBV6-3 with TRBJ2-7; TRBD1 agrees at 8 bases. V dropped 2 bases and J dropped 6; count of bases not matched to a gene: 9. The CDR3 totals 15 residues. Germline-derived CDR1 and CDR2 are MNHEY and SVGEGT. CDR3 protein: CASSYPGQVVGEQYF. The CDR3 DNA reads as TGTGCCAGCAGTTACCCGGGACAGGTGGTGGGCGAGCAGTACTTC.

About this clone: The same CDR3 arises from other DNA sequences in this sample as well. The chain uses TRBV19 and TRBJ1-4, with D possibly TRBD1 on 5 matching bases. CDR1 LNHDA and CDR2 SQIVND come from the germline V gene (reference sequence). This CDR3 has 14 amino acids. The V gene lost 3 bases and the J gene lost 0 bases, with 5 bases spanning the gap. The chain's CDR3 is CASSIRATNEKLFF. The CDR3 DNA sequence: TGTGCCAGTAGTATCAGGGCAACTAATGAAAAACTGTTTTTT.

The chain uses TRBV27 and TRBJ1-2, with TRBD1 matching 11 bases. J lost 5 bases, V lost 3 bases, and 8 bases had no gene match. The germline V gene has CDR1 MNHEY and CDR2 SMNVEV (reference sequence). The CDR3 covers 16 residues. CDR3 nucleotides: TGTGCCAGCAGTTTTGGGGGTGGACAGGGGGCATATGGCTACACCTTC. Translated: CASSFGGGQGAYGYTF.

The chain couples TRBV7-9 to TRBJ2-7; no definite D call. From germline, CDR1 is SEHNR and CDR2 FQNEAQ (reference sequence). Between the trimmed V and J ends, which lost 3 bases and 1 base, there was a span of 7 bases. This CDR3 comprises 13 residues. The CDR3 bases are TGTGCCAGCAGCTTTTCAGTTTCCTACGAGCAGTACTTC. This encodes CASSFSVSYEQYF.

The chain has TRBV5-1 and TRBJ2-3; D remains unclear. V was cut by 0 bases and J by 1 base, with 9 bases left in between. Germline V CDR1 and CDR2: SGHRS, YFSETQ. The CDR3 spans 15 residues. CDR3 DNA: TGCGCCAGCAGCTTGGCGGTAGGAGGCACAGATACGCAGTATTTT. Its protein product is CASSLAVGGTDTQYF.

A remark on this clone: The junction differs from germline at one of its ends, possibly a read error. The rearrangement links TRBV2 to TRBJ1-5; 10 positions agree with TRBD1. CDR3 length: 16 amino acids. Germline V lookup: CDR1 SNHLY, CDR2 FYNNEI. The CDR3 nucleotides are TGTGCCAGCAGTTGGACAGGGGGTCTTGGCAATCGGCCCCAGCATTTT. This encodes CASSWTGGLGNRPQHF.

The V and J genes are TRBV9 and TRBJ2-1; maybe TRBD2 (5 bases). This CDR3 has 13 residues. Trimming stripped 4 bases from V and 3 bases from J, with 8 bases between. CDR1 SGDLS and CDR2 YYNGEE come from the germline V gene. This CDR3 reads CASSSRDYNEQFF. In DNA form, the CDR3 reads TGTGCCAGCAGCTCCCGGGACTACAATGAGCAGTTCTTC.

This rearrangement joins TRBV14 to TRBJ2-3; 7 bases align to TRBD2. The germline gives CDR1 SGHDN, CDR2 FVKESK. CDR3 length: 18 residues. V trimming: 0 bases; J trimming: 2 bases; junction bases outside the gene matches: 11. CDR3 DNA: TGTGCCAGCAGCCAAGATGGCCGATTAGCGGGTAACACAGATACGCAGTATTTT. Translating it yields CASSQDGRLAGNTDTQYF.

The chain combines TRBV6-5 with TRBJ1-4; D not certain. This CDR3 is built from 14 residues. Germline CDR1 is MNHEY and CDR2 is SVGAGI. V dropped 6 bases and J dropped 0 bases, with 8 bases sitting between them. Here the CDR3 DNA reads TGTGCCAGCAGACACCTGGCAACTAATGAAAAACTGTTTTTT. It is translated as CASRHLATNEKLFF.

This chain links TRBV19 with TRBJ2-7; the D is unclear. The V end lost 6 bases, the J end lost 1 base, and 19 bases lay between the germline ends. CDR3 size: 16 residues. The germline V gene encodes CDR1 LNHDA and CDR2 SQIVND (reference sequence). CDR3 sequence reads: CASSTSGIDGSYEQYF. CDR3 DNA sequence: TGTGCCAGTAGCACCAGTGGTATAGACGGTTCCTACGAGCAGTACTTC.

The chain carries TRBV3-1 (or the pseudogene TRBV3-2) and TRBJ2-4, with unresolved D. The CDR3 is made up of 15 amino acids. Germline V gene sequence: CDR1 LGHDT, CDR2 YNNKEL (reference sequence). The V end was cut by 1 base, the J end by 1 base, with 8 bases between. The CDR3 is CASSQAFVAKNIQYF. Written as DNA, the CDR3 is TGTGCCAGCAGCCAAGCGTTCGTGGCCAAAAACATTCAGTACTTC.

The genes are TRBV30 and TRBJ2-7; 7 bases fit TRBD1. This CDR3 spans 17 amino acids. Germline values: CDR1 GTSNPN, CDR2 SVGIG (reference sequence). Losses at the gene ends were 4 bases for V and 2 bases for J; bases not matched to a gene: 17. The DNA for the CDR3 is TGTGCCTGGAAACCGACCGGGACAGCCCTTAGGGCCTACGAGCAGTACTTC. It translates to CAWKPTGTALRAYEQYF.

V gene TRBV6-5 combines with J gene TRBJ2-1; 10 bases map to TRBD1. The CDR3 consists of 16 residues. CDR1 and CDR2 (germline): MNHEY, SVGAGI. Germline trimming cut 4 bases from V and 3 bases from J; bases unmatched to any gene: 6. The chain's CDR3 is CASSSEGQGVYNEQFF. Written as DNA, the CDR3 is TGTGCCAGCAGTTCGGAAGGACAGGGGGTCTACAATGAGCAGTTCTTC.

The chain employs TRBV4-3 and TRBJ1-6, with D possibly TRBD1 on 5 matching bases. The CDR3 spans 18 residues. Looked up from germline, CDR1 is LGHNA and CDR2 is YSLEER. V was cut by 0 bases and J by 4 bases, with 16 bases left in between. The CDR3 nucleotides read TGCGCCAGCAGCCAAGAGGCATTTGGGGGGGGATATAATTCACCCCTCCACTTT. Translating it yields CASSQEAFGGGYNSPLHF.